The source of this T cell receptor (beta chain) is a study of blood T cell repertoires in COVID-19. Looking at the study overall: Material from acute and convalescent COVID-19 was sourced from the United States, Italy and Spain. The analysed material was cDNA or gDNA that came from T cells, B-cell-depleted T cells, or PBMCs.

Clones were read by immunoSEQ multiplex PCR, and TCRdb kept only the in-frame ones, dropping some. Altogether some 89,000 clones are present, approximately 81% being singletons, with the ten largest covering about 4%. The germline CDR1 and CDR2 sequences are WNHNN and SYGVQD (reference sequence). This CDR3 comprises 13 residues. Trimming removed 6 bases at V and 3 bases at J, with 11 bases between. The chain has TRBV10-1 and TRBJ2-5; possible D gene TRBD1, 6 bases. The receptor was isolated from a man between 60 and 70 years old with acute or convalescent COVID-19. The sequenced sample was peripheral blood. CDR3 sequence: CASSTGSEETQYF. CDR3 nucleotides: TGCGCCAGCAGCACAGGGTCCGAAGAGACCCAGTACTTC.